This TCR beta chain was profiled in a study of CD8 T cells in ankylosing spondylitis. The V and J ends lost 1 base and 4 bases respectively, with 10 bases between them. Germline CDR1 LGHDT, CDR2 YNNKEL (reference sequence). The CDR3 is 14 amino acids. It was by quantitative 5'-RACE with molecular barcodes that TCR beta libraries were made. MiXCR, run by TCRdb on the 5' RACE reads, gives a single entry per CDR3 protein. There are hundreds of thousands of distinct CDR3 sequences in the sample; 20% occur only once, and over 10% lies in the top ten. This clonotype originated in a male donor with ankylosing spondylitis or in good health (not recorded which). Material for sequencing was blood, either unsorted or a sorted T cell fraction (not recorded which). This chain joins TRBV3-1 and TRBJ1-1, with a weak D call TRBD1 (5 bases). The CDR3 DNA reads TGTGCCAGCAGCCAAGCACAGGCGGGCACTGAAGCTTTCTTT. It encodes CASSQAQAGTEAFF.